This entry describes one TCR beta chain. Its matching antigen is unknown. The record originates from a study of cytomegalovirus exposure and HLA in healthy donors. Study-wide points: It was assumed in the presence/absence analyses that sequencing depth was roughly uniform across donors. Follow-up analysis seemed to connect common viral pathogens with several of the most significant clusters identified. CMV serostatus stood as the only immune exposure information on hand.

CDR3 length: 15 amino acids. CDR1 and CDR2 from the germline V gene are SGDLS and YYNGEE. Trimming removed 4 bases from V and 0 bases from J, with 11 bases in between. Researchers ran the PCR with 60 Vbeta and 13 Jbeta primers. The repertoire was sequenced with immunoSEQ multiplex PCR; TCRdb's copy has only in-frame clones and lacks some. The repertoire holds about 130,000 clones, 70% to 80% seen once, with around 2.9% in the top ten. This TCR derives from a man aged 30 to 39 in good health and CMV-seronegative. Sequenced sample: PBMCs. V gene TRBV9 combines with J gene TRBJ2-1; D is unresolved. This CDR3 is CASSNKLGSYNEQFF. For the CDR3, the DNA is TGTGCCAGCAGCAACAAGCTAGGCTCCTACAATGAGCAGTTCTTC. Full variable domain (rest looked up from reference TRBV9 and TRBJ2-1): DSGVTQTPKHLITATGQRVTLRCSPRSGDLSVYWYQQSLDQGLQFLIQYYNGEERAKGNILERFSAQQFPDLHSELNLSSLELGDSALYFCASSNKLGSYNEQFFGPGTRLTVL.